The clone carrying this TCR beta chain was picked up many times. Germline V CDR1 and CDR2: SNHLY, FYNNEI. This CDR3 comprises 17 residues. The V gene lost 2 bases and the J gene lost 1 base, with 17 bases spanning the gap. RNA transcripts provided the source from which TCR beta CDR3 regions were amplified. HTBI primers drove first-round RT-PCR of the TCR CDR3. MiXCR, applied by TCRdb to the multiplex PCR reads, yields one record per CDR3 protein. The sample contains about 350,000 distinct CDR3 sequences, more than 11% of which appear only once. The data belong to a study of T cells in Graves' hyperthyroidism and ophthalmopathy.

The chain employs TRBV2 and TRBJ2-5; D remains unclear. The sample consisted of blood. The TCR originated in a woman aged 25 to 39 with Graves' hyperthyroidism. The CDR3 sequence is CASSEFSRAVGQETQYF. In nucleotides, the CDR3 is TGTGCCAGCAGTGAATTCAGTCGAGCTGTTGGCCAAGAGACCCAGTACTTC.